The 8 T cell receptor beta chains given below trace back to one sample, sequenced in a study of cytomegalovirus exposure and HLA in healthy donors (dated by TCRdb to 2015 to 2018). Libraries were built with the immunoSEQ multiplex PCR assay. For the multiplex PCR, a mixture combining 60 forward primers for TCR Vbeta segments and 13 reverse primers for TCR Jbeta segments was used. TCRdb holds this immuneACCESS table with in-frame rearrangements only. Some clones are missing; in checked studies, unresolved V genes explain under half, and the rest has no known cause. The sample data list 200,000 to 250,000 clones, and around four fifths of these were observed just once. The ten biggest clones cover around 0.44% of the sample. The sample taken for sequencing was PBMCs. The source of these receptors is a boy aged 10-17 years in good health and CMV-seronegative.

The gene calls are TRBV7-9 and TRBJ1-3; D may be TRBD1 (6 bases). The ends were cut back, 4 bases at V and 0 bases at J, with 10 bases in the middle. Germline loops: CDR1 SEHNR, CDR2 FQNEAQ (reference sequence). The length of the CDR3 is 15 residues. The DNA for the CDR3 is TGTGCCAGCAGCTCCCCGACAGGCTCTGGAAACACCATATATTTT. Amino acids: CASSSPTGSGNTIYF.

The V call is TRBV18, the J call TRBJ2-3; D is perhaps TRBD1 (6 bases). The CDR3 totals 14 residues. Trimming removed 3 bases at V and 1 base at J, with 8 bases between. Germline V gene lookup returns CDR1 KGHSH and CDR2 LQKENI. The chain's CDR3 is CASSPGQGTDTQYF. Written as DNA, the CDR3 is TGTGCCAGCTCACCGGGACAAGGCACAGATACGCAGTATTTT. The full variable domain, in which reference TRBV18 and TRBJ2-3 provide the parts outside the CDR3, is NAGVMQNPRHLVRRRGQEARLRCSPMKGHSHVYWYRQLPEEGLKFMVYLQKENIIDESGMPKERFSAEFPKEGPSILRIQQVVRGDSAAYFCASSPGQGTDTQYFGPGTRLTVL.

The chain carries TRBV10-3 and TRBJ1-1, with 7 bases that match TRBD1. CDR3 length equals 14 residues. Germline trimming cut 4 bases from V and 3 bases from J; bases unmatched to any gene: 5. CDR1 ENHRY and CDR2 SYGVKD come from the germline V gene. CDR3 residues: CAISGTGLDTEAFF. Here the CDR3 DNA reads TGTGCCATCAGTGGGACAGGCTTGGACACTGAAGCTTTCTTT.

Here the CDR3 reads CASTGGGIYEQYF. DNA for the CDR3: TGCGCCAGCACGGGGGGGGGTATCTACGAGCAGTACTTC. The chain is built from TRBV23-1 and TRBJ2-7; TRBD2 aligns across 8 bases. TRBV23-1 is an ORF, and what it does is uncertain. The length of the CDR3 is 13 residues. V lost 7 bases, J lost 3 bases, and 5 bases stayed unmatched.

Only a few counts were recorded for this clone. The CDR3 loop is CASSVGVGQGNTEAFF. In DNA, the CDR3 is TGTGCCAGCAGCGTAGGCGTGGGGCAGGGCAACACTGAAGCTTTCTTT. The chain employs TRBV9 and TRBJ1-1, with D maybe TRBD1 (5 bases). CDR1 SGDLS and CDR2 YYNGEE come from the germline V gene. V lost 0 bases and J lost 2, with 14 bases in between. CDR3 length: 16 amino acids. Combining the CDR3 with reference TRBV9 and TRBJ1-1 gives the whole variable domain DSGVTQTPKHLITATGQRVTLRCSPRSGDLSVYWYQQSLDQGLQFLIQYYNGEERAKGNILERFSAQQFPDLHSELNLSSLELGDSALYFCASSVGVGQGNTEAFFGQGTRLTVV.

The rearrangement uses TRBV6-6 and TRBJ2-7; 10 bases fit TRBD1. Per germline, CDR1 MNHNY and CDR2 SVGAGI (reference sequence). The CDR3 contains 15 residues. J was trimmed by 5 bases and V by 6 bases; bases with no gene match: 10. CDR3 protein: CASRRSGQGRHEQYF. CDR3 coding DNA: TGTGCCAGCAGACGGTCGGGACAGGGGAGACACGAGCAGTACTTC.

The V call is TRBV7-9, the J call TRBJ2-3; D not certain. The CDR3 has 13 residues. Per germline, CDR1 SEHNR and CDR2 FQNEAQ (reference sequence). The germline V and J ends were trimmed by 1 base and 3 bases, with 5 bases remaining between them. In nucleotides, the CDR3 is TGTGCCAGCAGCTTAGTCGGGACAGATACGCAGTATTTT. The encoded protein is CASSLVGTDTQYF.

The chain links TRBV27 to TRBJ1-2; the match to TRBD1 covers 11 bases. After removal of 3 bases from V and 3 bases from J, the junction contained 3 bases not matched to a gene. Germline loops: CDR1 MNHEY, CDR2 SMNVEV (reference sequence). This CDR3 is 15 amino acids long. The DNA for the CDR3 is TGTGCCAGCAGTTTTGGACAGGGGGCGTACTATGGCTACACCTTC. Residues: CASSFGQGAYYGYTF.